This passage covers 19 T cell receptor beta chains from one sample sequenced in a study of cytomegalovirus exposure and HLA in healthy donors (dated by TCRdb to about 2017). The method was the immunoSEQ multiplex PCR assay. For the multiplex PCR, a mixture combining 60 forward primers for TCR Vbeta segments and 13 reverse primers for TCR Jbeta segments was used. TCRdb re-hosts the immuneACCESS table, in-frame sequences only. Its copies lack some clones; in the studies checked, an unresolved V gene accounts for under half of them, and the cause for the rest is not known. The sample data list fewer than 200,000 clones, and approximately 12% of these were observed just once. Clones ranked in the top ten supply 7.8% of the sample. Material: PBMCs. These receptors came from a middle-aged man in good health and CMV-seropositive.

This clone was picked up a small number of times. The V gene is TRBV5-1, the J gene TRBJ2-5, with no clear D. Trimming took off 0 bases at V and 5 bases at J, with 11 bases between the two ends. Germline assignment: CDR1 SGHRS and CDR2 YFSETQ. This CDR3 has 14 amino acids. The CDR3 DNA follows: TGCGCCAGCAGCTTGGCAGCAGGTCAGGAGACCCAGTACTTC. Protein sequence: CASSLAAGQETQYF. Using reference TRBV5-1 and TRBJ2-5 for the parts outside the CDR3, the full variable domain is KAGVTQTPRYLIKTRGQQVTLSCSPISGHRSVSWYQQTPGQGLQFLFEYFSETQRNKGNFPGRFSGRQFSNSRSEMNVSTLELGDSALYLCASSLAAGQETQYFGPGTRLLVL.

The table lists this clone with a few counts. This chain uses TRBV7-2 with TRBJ2-7, with 9 bases aligning to TRBD1. There are 14 residues in the CDR3. Germline V gene lookup returns CDR1 SGHTA and CDR2 FQGNSA. Unmatched junction bases numbered 5, after V lost 5 bases and J lost 3 bases. The CDR3 DNA reads TGTGCCAGCAGCCCGGGACAGGGTTTCTACGAGCAGTACTTC. It translates to CASSPGQGFYEQYF.

This rearrangement joins TRBV5-1 to TRBJ1-1; D gene uncertain. In germline, CDR1 is SGHRS, CDR2 YFSETQ. CDR3 length equals 13 residues. Deletions cut 0 bases from V and 0 bases from J, with 3 bases between. The CDR3 loop is CASSLALNTEAFF. CDR3 sequence (DNA): TGCGCCAGCAGCTTGGCCTTGAACACTGAAGCTTTCTTT. Together with reference TRBV5-1 and TRBJ1-1, the CDR3 gives the full variable domain: KAGVTQTPRYLIKTRGQQVTLSCSPISGHRSVSWYQQTPGQGLQFLFEYFSETQRNKGNFPGRFSGRQFSNSRSEMNVSTLELGDSALYLCASSLALNTEAFFGQGTRLTVV.

The chain recombines TRBV4-3 with TRBJ2-2, with no clear D. Germline CDR1 is LGHNA and CDR2 is YSLEER. The length of the CDR3 is 15 residues. V was pared by 4 bases and J by 1 base, with 10 bases between. CDR3 sequence: CASSPTHQNTGELFF. In DNA form, the CDR3 reads TGCGCCAGCAGCCCTACCCATCAGAACACCGGGGAGCTGTTTTTT.

This clone was recorded a few times. The chain recombines TRBV6-6 with TRBJ2-7; weak D call: TRBD1 (6 bases). V was cut by 5 bases and J by 1 base, with 15 bases left in between. The germline gives CDR1 MNHNY, CDR2 SVGAGI (reference sequence). The CDR3 covers 15 residues. CDR3 sequence: CASSKTDRMSYEQYV. The CDR3 coding sequence is TGTGCCAGCAGTAAGACCGACAGGATGTCCTACGAGCAGTACGTC.

This clone was observed a handful of times. The gene calls are TRBV11-2 and TRBJ2-5, with D maybe TRBD1 (5 bases). Germline V gene sequence: CDR1 SGHAT, CDR2 FQNNGV. The CDR3 extends over 15 amino acids. V was shortened by 5 bases and J by 3 bases, with 16 bases between the two germline ends. CDR3 sequence reads: CASSPRPQGKETQYF. The CDR3 bases are TGTGCCAGCAGCCCCAGGCCCCAGGGTAAAGAGACCCAGTACTTC.

This clone was recorded a few times. The chain couples TRBV29-1 to TRBJ1-1; TRBD1 is a possible D gene (5 bases). Germline V gene sequence: CDR1 SQVTM, CDR2 ANQGSEA. The V end was cut by 6 bases, the J end by 0 bases, with 17 bases between. CDR3 size: 15 residues. CDR3 sequence reads: CSVGPPQELNTEAFF. The DNA for the CDR3 is TGCAGCGTCGGCCCCCCACAGGAGCTGAACACTGAAGCTTTCTTT.

This clone was found a few times. The V call is TRBV9, the J call TRBJ2-1, with D tentatively TRBD2 (6 bases). This CDR3 is 16 amino acids long. Trimming shortened V by 0 bases and J by 1 base, and 11 bases separated the two germline ends. Germline-derived CDR1 and CDR2 are SGDLS and YYNGEE. CDR3 protein: CASSVEGTPSYNEQFF. CDR3 bases: TGTGCCAGCAGCGTAGAGGGGACTCCATCCTACAATGAGCAGTTCTTC.

A few counts support this clone. V usage is TRBV2 and J usage is TRBJ1-1; D is possibly TRBD1 (6 bases). Per the germline V gene, CDR1 is SNHLY and CDR2 is FYNNEI. There are 16 residues in the CDR3. V was trimmed by 6 bases and J by 1 base, leaving 18 bases between them. For the CDR3, the DNA is TGTGCCAGCAGGACAGCGGGGGGCCTGGGGAACACTGAAGCTTTCTTT. It is translated as CASRTAGGLGNTEAFF.

A few counts support this clone. At one end, the junction sequence differs from germline, possibly due to a read error. This chain links TRBV5-6 with TRBJ2-5; 9 nucleotides align to TRBD1. The J call may not be correct, given that the DNA end is closer to TRBJ2-7. This CDR3 is built from 15 residues. The V gene's germline CDR1 is SGHDT and CDR2 YYEEEE. CDR3 bases: TGTGCCAGCAGCTTGGCCGGACAGGGGTCCTGCGAGCAGTACTTC. The encoded protein is CASSLAGQGSCEQYF.

This clone has only a few counts. The genes are TRBV6-5 and TRBJ2-7, with D possibly matching TRBD1 (5 bases). The CDR3 has 14 amino acids. Trimming pared 4 bases from V and 0 bases from J, leaving 10 bases between. Per the germline V gene, CDR1 is MNHEY and CDR2 is SVGAGI. As DNA, the CDR3 is TGTGCCAGCAGTTCCCGACAGTACTCCTACGAGCAGTACTTC. Translation: CASSSRQYSYEQYF.

The rearrangement links TRBV28 to TRBJ2-7; perhaps TRBD2 as D (5 bases). There are 11 residues in the CDR3. Trimming left V 8 bases short and J 5 bases short, with 10 bases between. Germline V gene sequence: CDR1 MDHEN, CDR2 SYDVKM. CDR3 sequence (DNA): TGTGCCAGCCAAGGGAGCCACGAGCAGTACGTC. Its translation is CASQGSHEQYV.

This clone was seen more than once but under ten times. V and J are TRBV4-3 and TRBJ2-5, with TRBD1 identical over 10 bases. Germline V gene data show CDR1 as LGHNA and CDR2 as YSLEER. This CDR3 spans 15 amino acids. With 5 bases clipped from V and 5 bases from J, the junction kept 8 bases outside the gene matches. CDR3 DNA: TGCGCCAGCAGCTCTACCGGACAGGGGGGGGAGACCCAGTACTTC. Encoded protein: CASSSTGQGGETQYF.

This clone was observed a handful of times. CDR3 nucleotides: TGTGCCAGCAGCTCTAGCGGGGGGGCGGATACGCAGTATTTT. Amino acid sequence: CASSSSGGADTQYF. The chain combines TRBV5-4 with TRBJ2-3; 12 bases align to TRBD2. The V segment lost 3 bases and the J segment 6 bases; nucleotides outside the gene matches: 2. There are 14 residues in the CDR3. Germline CDR1 reads SGHNT; CDR2 reads YYREEE (reference sequence).

This sequence joins TRBV27 and TRBJ1-2; no clear D gene. CDR1 is MNHEY, CDR2 SMNVEV, per germline (reference sequence). The CDR3 is made up of 13 amino acids. Trimming shortened V by 2 bases and J by 1 base, and 5 bases separated the two germline ends. The CDR3 protein is CASSLSVNYGYTF. The CDR3, as DNA: TGTGCCAGCAGTTTAAGCGTTAACTATGGCTACACCTTC.

This clone has a handful of counts. The rearrangement links TRBV7-9 to TRBJ2-3; 13 bases agree with TRBD2. J was trimmed by 2 bases and V by 4 bases; bases with no gene match: 3. Germline CDR1 is SEHNR and CDR2 is FQNEAQ (reference sequence). The CDR3 is 16 amino acids. The CDR3 nucleotides read TGTGCCAGCAGCTCGACTAGCGGGGGGCTCACAGATACGCAGTATTTT. Amino acid sequence: CASSSTSGGLTDTQYF.

This clone showed up just a few times. J is TRBJ2-1 and V is TRBV7-2, with D possibly TRBD1 on 6 matching bases. V lost 1 base and J lost 3, with 10 bases in between. Germline assignment: CDR1 SGHTA and CDR2 FQGNSA. The CDR3 covers 15 residues. The CDR3 DNA sequence: TGTGCCAGCAGCTTAGGGGCAGGGGTCTACAATGAGCAGTTCTTC. Translation gives CASSLGAGVYNEQFF.

This clone has a handful of counts. The rearrangement links TRBV29-1 to TRBJ2-5; unclear D gene. The germline V gene has CDR1 SQVTM and CDR2 ANQGSEA. This CDR3 contains 10 residues. The ends were cut back, 4 bases at V and 7 bases at J, with 7 bases in the middle. This CDR3 is CSVGTGTQYF. The DNA of the CDR3 is TGCAGCGTTGGCACCGGGACCCAGTACTTC.

In this sample, this clone turned up a few times. The CDR3 loop is CASNLGAGDEQFF. DNA of the CDR3: TGTGCCAGCAACCTGGGGGCGGGAGATGAGCAGTTCTTC. The chain joins TRBV7-9 to TRBJ2-1; a possible D gene is TRBD2 (7 bases). V was clipped by 7 bases and J by 8 bases, with 15 bases between them. The CDR3 sequence is 13 residues long. The germline V gene encodes CDR1 SEHNR and CDR2 FQNEAQ (reference sequence).